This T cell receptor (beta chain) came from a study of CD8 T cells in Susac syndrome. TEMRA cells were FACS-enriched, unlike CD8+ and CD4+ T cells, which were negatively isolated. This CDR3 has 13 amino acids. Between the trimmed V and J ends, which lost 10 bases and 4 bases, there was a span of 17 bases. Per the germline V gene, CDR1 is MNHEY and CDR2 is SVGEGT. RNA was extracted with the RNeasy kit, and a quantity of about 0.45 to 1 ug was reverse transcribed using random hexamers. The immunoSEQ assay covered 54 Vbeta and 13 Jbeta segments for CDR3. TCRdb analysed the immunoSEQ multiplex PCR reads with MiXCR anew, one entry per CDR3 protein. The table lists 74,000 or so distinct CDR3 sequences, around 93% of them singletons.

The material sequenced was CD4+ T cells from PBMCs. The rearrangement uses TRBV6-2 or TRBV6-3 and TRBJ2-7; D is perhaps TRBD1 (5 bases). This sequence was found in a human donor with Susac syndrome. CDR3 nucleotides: TGTGCCACCAGGGAATGGAAGTCGTACGAGCAGTACTTC. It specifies CATREWKSYEQYF.